One and the same sample provided the 2 T cell receptor beta chains below, sequenced in a study of T cells in Graves' hyperthyroidism and ophthalmopathy. RNA transcripts provided the source from which TCR beta CDR3 regions were amplified. The HTBI primer set served for first-round RT-PCR of the TCR CDR3. A single record per CDR3 protein comes from TCRdb applying MiXCR to the multiplex PCR reads. The sample holds approximately 600,000 distinct CDR3 sequences; 12% to 15% are singletons and the top ten take more than 6%. Sequencing input: blood. These receptors all stem from a woman between 18 and 30 years old with Graves' ophthalmopathy.

This clonotype has just a few counts. The rearrangement uses TRBV5-1 and TRBJ2-3, with D unresolved. The V gene lost 3 bases and the J gene lost 5 bases, with 10 bases spanning the gap. Germline CDR1 SGHRS, CDR2 YFSETQ. The CDR3 length is 13 residues. CDR3 in amino acids: CASSWQEGDTQYF. Here the CDR3 DNA reads TGCGCCAGCAGCTGGCAGGAAGGAGATACGCAGTATTTT.

This chain uses TRBV19 with TRBJ1-1; D uncertain. V gave up 10 bases and J gave up 0 bases, with 12 bases separating them. Germline V gene data show CDR1 as LNHDA and CDR2 as SQIVND (reference sequence). The CDR3 has 13 residues. In DNA form, the CDR3 reads TGTGCCACCGCGTGGGGATTGAACACTGAAGCTTTCTTT. Translation: CATAWGLNTEAFF.